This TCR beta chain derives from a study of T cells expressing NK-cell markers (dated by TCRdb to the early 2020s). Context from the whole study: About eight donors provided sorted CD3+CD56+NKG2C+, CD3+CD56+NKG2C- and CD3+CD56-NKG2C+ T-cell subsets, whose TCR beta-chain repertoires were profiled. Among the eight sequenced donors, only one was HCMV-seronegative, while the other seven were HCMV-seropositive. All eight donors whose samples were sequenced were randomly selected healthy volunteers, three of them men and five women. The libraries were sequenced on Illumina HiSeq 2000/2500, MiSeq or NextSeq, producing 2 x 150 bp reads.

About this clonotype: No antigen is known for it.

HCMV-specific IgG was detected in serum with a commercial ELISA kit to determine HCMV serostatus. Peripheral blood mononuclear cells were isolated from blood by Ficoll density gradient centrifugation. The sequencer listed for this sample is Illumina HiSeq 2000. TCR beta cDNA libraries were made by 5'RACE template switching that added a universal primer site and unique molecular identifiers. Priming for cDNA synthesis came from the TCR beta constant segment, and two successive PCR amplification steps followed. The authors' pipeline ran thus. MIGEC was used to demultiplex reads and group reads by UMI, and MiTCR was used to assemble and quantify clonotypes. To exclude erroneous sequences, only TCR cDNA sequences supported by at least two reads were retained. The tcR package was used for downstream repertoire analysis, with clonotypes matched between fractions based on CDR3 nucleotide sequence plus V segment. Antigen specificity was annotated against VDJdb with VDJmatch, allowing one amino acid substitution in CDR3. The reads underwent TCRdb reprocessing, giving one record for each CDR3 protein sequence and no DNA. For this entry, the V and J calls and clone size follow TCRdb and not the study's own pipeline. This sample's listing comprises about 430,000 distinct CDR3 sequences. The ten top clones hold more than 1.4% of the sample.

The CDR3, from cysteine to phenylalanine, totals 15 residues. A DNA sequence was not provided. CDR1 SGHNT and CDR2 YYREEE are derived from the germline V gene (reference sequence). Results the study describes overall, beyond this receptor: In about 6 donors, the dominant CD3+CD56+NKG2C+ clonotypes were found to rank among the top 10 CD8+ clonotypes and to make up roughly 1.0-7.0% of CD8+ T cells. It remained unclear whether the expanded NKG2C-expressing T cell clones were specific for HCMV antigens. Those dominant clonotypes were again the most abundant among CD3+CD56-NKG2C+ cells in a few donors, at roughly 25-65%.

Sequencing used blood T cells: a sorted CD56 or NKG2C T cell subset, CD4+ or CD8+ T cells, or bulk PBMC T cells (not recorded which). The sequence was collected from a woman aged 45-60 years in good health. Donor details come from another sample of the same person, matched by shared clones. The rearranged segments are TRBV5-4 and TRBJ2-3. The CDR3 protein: CASSLEAGTTDTQYF.